This TCR beta chain is from a study of blood T cell repertoires in COVID-19. Study overall: In each case, the material was cDNA or gDNA derived from T cells, B-cell-depleted T cells, or PBMCs.

V was cut by 4 bases and J by 2 bases, with 8 bases left in between. From germline, CDR1 is SGHTA and CDR2 FQGTGA. The CDR3 has 13 amino acids. Each participant's cohort was designated according to participant-reported clinical history. Method: immunoSEQ multiplex PCR; TCRdb's copy keeps in-frame clones and lacks some. Of about 240,000 clones in the sample, 75% to 90% were seen once. Sequenced material: PBMCs or T cells enriched from blood (not recorded which). This receptor was taken from a man in his forties who had recovered from COVID-19. V and J are TRBV7-3 and TRBJ2-5; D ambiguous. CDR3 sequence reads: CASSSLVQETQYF. DNA for the CDR3: TGTGCCAGCAGCTCACTGGTTCAAGAGACCCAGTACTTC.